This T cell receptor beta chain was retrieved from a study of shared clonotypes between healthy human individuals. Overall study findings and caveats: Naive subsets generally exceeded memory subsets in estimated richness.

As concerns this clone: What it recognizes is unknown.

The CDR3 runs to 16 residues. CDR1 SGDLS and CDR2 YYNGEE come from the germline V gene. The ends lost 3 bases at V and 4 bases at J; junction bases unmatched: 9. In the source study's methods: With immunoSEQ giving junction-only sequences and no quality scores, filtering differed. Produced via immunoSEQ multiplex PCR; TCRdb's table is partial and in-frame only. V, J and clone size are those of that table, while D and trimming were read from the DNA. The table has about 1.5 million clones, nearly 99% seen once. The gene calls are TRBV9 and TRBJ2-2; 7 bases line up with TRBD1. The TCR sequence derives from a man aged 25-45 years in good health. Sequencing used naive CD4+ T cells sorted from blood. Specified subset: CD45RA+ positively selected. DNA for the CDR3: TGTGCCAGCAGCGCCCGCGACAGGGTAGGCACCGGGGAGCTGTTTTTT. Its translation: CASSARDRVGTGELFF.